This T cell receptor (beta chain) emerged from a study of cytomegalovirus exposure and HLA in healthy donors. At the level of the study: In an earlier analysis, 95 million to 140 million unique TCR beta sequences were found from some 180 million T cells. General observations from the study: Per a prior analysis, the majority of TCR beta V segments were productive roughly 87% or roughly 30% of the time. Sequencing had likely introduced a cluster of highly shared sequence variants as an artifact.

The CDR3 is 12 amino acids. V lost 3 bases, J lost 10 bases, and 10 bases lay in between. Germline CDR1 reads SNHLY; CDR2 reads FYNNEI. 13 Jbeta primers and 60 Vbeta primers were used for the PCR. Generated by immunoSEQ multiplex PCR, the TCRdb table keeps only in-frame clones and is missing some. Of some 160,000 clones listed, about 72% are singletons. With regard to this clone: No antigen is known for it.

This TCR derives from a man in his sixties in good health and CMV-seronegative. The chain is built from TRBV2 and TRBJ2-1, with D maybe TRBD2 (5 bases). Source material: PBMCs. CDR3 protein: CASSEASREQFF. For the CDR3, the DNA is TGTGCCAGCAGTGAGGCTAGCAGAGAGCAGTTCTTC.